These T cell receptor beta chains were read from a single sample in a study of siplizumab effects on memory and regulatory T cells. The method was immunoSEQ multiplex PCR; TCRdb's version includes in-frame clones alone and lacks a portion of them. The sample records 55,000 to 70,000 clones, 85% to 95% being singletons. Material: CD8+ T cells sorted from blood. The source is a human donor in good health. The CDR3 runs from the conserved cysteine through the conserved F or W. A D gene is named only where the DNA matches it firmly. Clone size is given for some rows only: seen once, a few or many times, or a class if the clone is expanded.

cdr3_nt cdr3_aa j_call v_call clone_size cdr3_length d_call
TGTGCCAGCAGCACCCGGCCAGACGCTGCAACTAATGAAAAACTGTTTTTT CASSTRPDAATNEKLFF TRBJ1-4 TRBV7-8 - 17 -
TGTGCCAGCAGTTTGGTTCGGGGAGCCCAGTACTTC CASSLVRGAQYF TRBJ2-5 TRBV28 - 12 -
TGCAGCGTTGTCATACAGGGTCACGAGCAGTACTTC CSVVIQGHEQYF TRBJ2-7 TRBV29-1 - 12 -
TGTGCCAGCAGTGAATTTCCGAGTCAGAGCTACGAGCAGTACTTC CASSEFPSQSYEQYF TRBJ2-7 TRBV6-1 - 15 -
TGTGCCAGCAGCCTTCCTGGGGATACGCAGTATTTT CASSLPGDTQYF TRBJ2-3 TRBV7-9 - 12 -
TGTGCCAGCAGCTTATACGACGGCTCCTACGAGCAGTACTTC CASSLYDGSYEQYF TRBJ2-7 TRBV7-8 - 14 -
TGTGCCAGCAGCGTAGCTCCCGATACGCAGTATTTT CASSVAPDTQYF TRBJ2-3 TRBV9 once 12 -
TGTGCCAGCAGTATACCACCCGACAGGTTACGCAATCAGCCCCAGCATTTT CASSIPPDRLRNQPQHF TRBJ1-5 TRBV28 once 17 -
TGTGCCAGTAGTTCTGGCGGGACAGGGGTTGAGCAGTACTTC CASSSGGTGVEQYF TRBJ2-7 TRBV19 - 14 TRBD1
TGTGCCAGCAGCCAAGCGGAGGGGCCGGGCCTGGATGGCTACACCTTC CASSQAEGPGLDGYTF TRBJ1-2 TRBV4-2 once 16 -
TGCGCCAGCAGCTTGGCGGTACTTGAACAGCGGGAGGGCCCGGATACGCAGTATTTT CASSLAVLEQREGPDTQYF TRBJ2-3 TRBV5-1 - 19 TRBD2
TGTGCCAGCTCACCACCGGGGGCAGGGGACTTCGGAAACACCATATATTTT CASSPPGAGDFGNTIYF TRBJ1-3 TRBV18 - 17 -
TGCGCCAGCAGGGAATCTGAGGACAGGGGTGAGACCCAGTACTTC CASRESEDRGETQYF TRBJ2-5 TRBV10-1 - 15 TRBD1
TGTGCCACCAGCAGCTTTGATGAGGGGACCGGGGAGCTGTTTTTT CATSSFDEGTGELFF TRBJ2-2 TRBV15 - 15 -
TGTGCCAGCAGCGTAGGTTCAGAGAGCACAGATACGCAGTATTTT CASSVGSESTDTQYF TRBJ2-3 TRBV9 - 15 -
TGCGCCAGCAGCCAAGTGATTCTGAACACCGGGGAGCTGTTTTTT CASSQVILNTGELFF TRBJ2-2 TRBV4-1 once 15 -
TGTGCCAGCAGTGAAGAGACCCAGTACTTC CASSEETQYF TRBJ2-5 TRBV2 - 10 -
TGTGCCACCAGCAGAGAGACTAGCGGGAGGACTTACAATGAGCAGTTCTTC CATSRETSGRTYNEQFF TRBJ2-1 TRBV15 - 17 TRBD2
TGTGCCAGCAGCGCATACCGACTAGCGGGAGCTACCTACAATGAGCAGTTCTTC CASSAYRLAGATYNEQFF TRBJ2-1 TRBV9 once 18 TRBD2
TGCGCCAGCAGCCAGAAAGAGGGCAGAGATACCTACGAGCAGTACTTC CASSQKEGRDTYEQYF TRBJ2-7 TRBV4-1 - 16 -
TGTGCCAGCAGTTTTCCGGGGGCCGTTAATGAAAAACTGTTTTTT CASSFPGAVNEKLFF TRBJ1-4 TRBV28 - 15 -
TGTGCCAGCAGTCCCGGGACAGAGAATGAGCAGTTCTTC CASSPGTENEQFF TRBJ2-1 TRBV6-4 - 13 TRBD1
TGTGCCAGCAGCAGTGACGGCGAAGGAGCTTTCTTT CASSSDGEGAFF TRBJ1-1 TRBV6-5 - 12 -
TGCGCCAGCAGCTTGGAAGGGGGCGGCACTGAAGCTTTCTTT CASSLEGGGTEAFF TRBJ1-1 TRBV5-1 - 14 TRBD1
TGTGCCAGCTCACCGGGCGATACGCAGTATTTT CASSPGDTQYF TRBJ2-3 TRBV18 - 11 -
TGTGCCAGCAGCAAAACAGGGACCGAGCAGTACTTC CASSKTGTEQYF TRBJ2-7 TRBV11-1 - 12 -
TGTGCCATCAGTGAGCCGGGCATTCGGAGCGGGACAGCGAACACCGGGGAGCTGTTTTTT CAISEPGIRSGTANTGELFF TRBJ2-2 TRBV10-3 - 20 -
TGTGCCAGCAGTCCGTCCCTCCGTAGTCTACCAAGCACAGATACGCAGTATTTT CASSPSLRSLPSTDTQYF TRBJ2-3 TRBV27 - 18 -
TGTGCCAGCAGTTCAGGGGAGAACACTGAAGCTTTCTTT CASSSGENTEAFF TRBJ1-1 TRBV6-5 - 13 -
TGTGCCAGCAGATATACAGTAGACTATAATTCACCCCTCCACTTT CASRYTVDYNSPLHF TRBJ1-6 TRBV2 - 15 -
TGTGCCAGTAGTATATTGACTAGCGGGAGTGTCTACAATGAGCAGTTCTTC CASSILTSGSVYNEQFF TRBJ2-1 TRBV19 once 17 TRBD2
TGTGCCAGCAGTTTATTAGAGGAAGAGACCCAGTACTTC CASSLLEEETQYF TRBJ2-5 TRBV27 - 13 -
TGTGCCAGCAGCGTAGGCGCGGGAGGGCGTAATGAGCAGTTCTTC CASSVGAGGRNEQFF TRBJ2-1 TRBV9 - 15 TRBD2
TGTGCCAGCAGTTTTGCGGTCTCCTACAATGAGCAGTTCTTC CASSFAVSYNEQFF TRBJ2-1 TRBV27 - 14 -
TGTGCCAGCAGCGCGGGACTGACGAACACCGGGGAGCTGTTTTTT CASSAGLTNTGELFF TRBJ2-2 TRBV9 - 15 -
TGTGCCAGCAGCTTGGCCCTCACTGAAGCTTTCTTT CASSLALTEAFF TRBJ1-1 TRBV5-6 - 12 -
TGTGCCAGCGAGACAGGCTCTGGGGCCAACGTCCTGACTTTC CASETGSGANVLTF TRBJ2-6 TRBV28 - 14 -
TGTGCCAGCAGTGGGACAGGAGACACTGAAGCTTTCTTT CASSGTGDTEAFF TRBJ1-1 TRBV6-1 - 13 TRBD1
TGTGCCAGCAGACTTAGCGGGGCGGGGGCCAACGTCCTGACTTTC CASRLSGAGANVLTF TRBJ2-6 TRBV7-8 - 15 TRBD2
TGTGCCAGCCAGACTAGTGCCTCCTACGAGCAGTACTTC CASQTSASYEQYF TRBJ2-7 TRBV7-9 - 13 -
TGTGCCAGCAGCGTGACAGGGGCCGAAACCGGGGAGCTGTTTTTT CASSVTGAETGELFF TRBJ2-2 TRBV9 - 15 TRBD1
TGTGCCTGGAGTGTACCCGGTTTTGAGGATCAGCCCCAGCATTTT CAWSVPGFEDQPQHF TRBJ1-5 TRBV30 - 15 -
TGTGCCAGCAGCTTAGGCGGGAACACTGAAGCTTTCTTT CASSLGGNTEAFF TRBJ1-1 TRBV5-4 - 13 -
TGTGCCAGCAGTTTACAGAATTCACCCCTCCACTTT CASSLQNSPLHF TRBJ1-6 TRBV27 - 12 -
TGCGCCAGCAGCCAAGGGGAGCGTTCGGTTGAGCAGTTCTTC CASSQGERSVEQFF TRBJ2-1 TRBV4-1 once 14 -
TGTGCCAGCAGACAGGAGTGGCGGGAGGGACCCAATGAGCAGTTCTTC CASRQEWREGPNEQFF TRBJ2-1 TRBV7-9 - 16 TRBD2